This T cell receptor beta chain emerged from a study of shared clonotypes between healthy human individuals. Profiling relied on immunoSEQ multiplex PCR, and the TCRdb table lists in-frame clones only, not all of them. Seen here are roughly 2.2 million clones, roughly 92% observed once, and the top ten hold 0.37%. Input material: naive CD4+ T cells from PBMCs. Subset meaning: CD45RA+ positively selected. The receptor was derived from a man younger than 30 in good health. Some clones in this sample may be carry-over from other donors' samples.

The CDR3, as DNA: TGTGCCAGCAGCCAAGGAGTTGCGGCAGTTAATAGCAATCAGCCCCAGCATTTT. Translation: CASSQGVAAVNSNQPQHF. The rearrangement uses TRBV4-2 and TRBJ1-5, with D uncertain. Trimming removed 1 base at V and 0 bases at J, with 16 bases between. Germline assignment: CDR1 LGHNA and CDR2 YNFKEQ. This CDR3 region has 18 residues.